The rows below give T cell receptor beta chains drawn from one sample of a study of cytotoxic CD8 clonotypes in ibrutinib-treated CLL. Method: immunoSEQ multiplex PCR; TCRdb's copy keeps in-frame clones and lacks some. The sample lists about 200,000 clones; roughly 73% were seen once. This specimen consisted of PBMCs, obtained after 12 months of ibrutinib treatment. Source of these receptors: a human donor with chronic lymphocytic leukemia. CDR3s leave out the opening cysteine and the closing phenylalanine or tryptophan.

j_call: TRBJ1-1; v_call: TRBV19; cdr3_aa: ASSGTVNTEAF
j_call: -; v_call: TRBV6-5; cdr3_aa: ASSYGTTYEQY
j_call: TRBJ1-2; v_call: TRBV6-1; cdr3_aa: AGKTGVSYGYT
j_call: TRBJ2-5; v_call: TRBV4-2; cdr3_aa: ASSPVEGGQTQY
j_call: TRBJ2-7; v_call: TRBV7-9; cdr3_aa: ASSSQTSHYEQY
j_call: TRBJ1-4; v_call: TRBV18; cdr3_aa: ASSQNEKLF
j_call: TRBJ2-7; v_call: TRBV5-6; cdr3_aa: ASSWGQPKYEQY
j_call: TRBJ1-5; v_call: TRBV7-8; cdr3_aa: ASSMSWSGNQPQH
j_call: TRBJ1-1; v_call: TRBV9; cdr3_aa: ASTPTGGSTEAF
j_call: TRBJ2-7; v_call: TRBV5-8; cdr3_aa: ASSRYRGNYEQY
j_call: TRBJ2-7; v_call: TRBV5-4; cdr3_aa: ASSLEHTYEQY
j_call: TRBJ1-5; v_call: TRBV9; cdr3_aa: ASSVDGRNQPQH
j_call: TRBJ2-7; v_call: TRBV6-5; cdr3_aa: ASSYSGAGGPEQY
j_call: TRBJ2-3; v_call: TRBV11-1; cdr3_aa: ASSLARGGRTDTQY
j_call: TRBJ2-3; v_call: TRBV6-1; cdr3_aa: ASSANIGTKDTQY
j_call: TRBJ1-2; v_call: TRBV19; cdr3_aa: ASSIGQLYGYT
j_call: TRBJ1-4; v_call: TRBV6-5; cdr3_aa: ASTQTGSLF
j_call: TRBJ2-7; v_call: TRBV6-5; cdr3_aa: ASSPGQGASYEQY
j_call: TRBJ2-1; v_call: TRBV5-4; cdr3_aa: ASSGGLAGDGEQF
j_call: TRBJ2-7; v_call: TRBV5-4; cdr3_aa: ASSWITRGRLDEQY
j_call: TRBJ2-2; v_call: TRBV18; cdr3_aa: ASSTRGMNTGELF
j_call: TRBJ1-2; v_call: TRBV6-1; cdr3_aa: ASARGRQGNGYT
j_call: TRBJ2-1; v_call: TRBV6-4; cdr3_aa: ASSDNSGSSYNEQF
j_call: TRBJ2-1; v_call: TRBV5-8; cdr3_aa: ASSSGVGSVNEQF
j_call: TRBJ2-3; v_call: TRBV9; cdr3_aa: ASSVGGTDTQY
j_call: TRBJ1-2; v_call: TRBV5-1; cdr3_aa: ASRTAYRGLSYGYT
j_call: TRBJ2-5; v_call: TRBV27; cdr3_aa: ASIPRGQETQY
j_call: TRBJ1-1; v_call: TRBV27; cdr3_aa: ARTDRVNTEAF
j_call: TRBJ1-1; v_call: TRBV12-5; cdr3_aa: ASGFNVRDNSEAF
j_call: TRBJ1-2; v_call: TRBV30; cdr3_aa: AYPQGEGVSSDGYT
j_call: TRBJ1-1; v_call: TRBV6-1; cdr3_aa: ASTIDRVSEAF
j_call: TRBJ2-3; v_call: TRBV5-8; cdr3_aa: ASSLGRSTDTQY
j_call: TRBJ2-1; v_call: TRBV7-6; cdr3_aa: ASSTPGPESYNEQF
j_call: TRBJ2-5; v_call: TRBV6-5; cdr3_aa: ASSYASGGEETQY
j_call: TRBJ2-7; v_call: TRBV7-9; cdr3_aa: ASRPRQVPDEQY